This T cell receptor (beta chain) was identified in a study of T-cell reconstitution after alpha-beta-depleted transplantation in children. Trimming removed 5 bases from V and 9 bases from J, with 14 bases in between. CDR3 length: 13 amino acids. In germline, CDR1 is SGHVS, CDR2 FNYEAQ. The TCRbeta library was prepared with unique molecular identifiers. TCRdb reanalysed the PCR reads using MiXCR and keeps one entry per CDR3 protein. The repertoire holds under 350,000 distinct CDR3 sequences, with approximately 9.8% as singletons. This clonotype was obtained from a human donor who donated a stem cell graft to a child with SCID. The chain is built from TRBV7-6 and TRBJ2-1; D not certain. This sample comprised PBMCs from the stem cell graft donor, obtained from the stem cell graft. Written as DNA, the CDR3 is TGTGCCAGCAGCCCCCCCCTAGTTACTGAGCAGTTCTTC. Protein sequence: CASSPPLVTEQFF.